This T cell receptor (beta chain) was profiled in a study of T cell responses to AZD1222 COVID-19 vaccine. Concerning this clone: Its specificity is not known.

V shed 1 base and J shed 5 bases, with 15 bases lying between them. This CDR3 spans 15 amino acids. Germline CDR1 SGHRS, CDR2 YFSETQ. Repertoires were generated with immunoSEQ multiplex PCR, while TCRdb's copy carries only in-frame clones and drops some. This table has 150,000 to 200,000 clones, 90% to 95% appearing once. Study observations and caveats: White British ancestry dominated among donors, who included more females, and clonal diversity was possibly underestimated. It was only a handful of AZD1222 recipients who were seropositive at baseline. It was only after the peak T cell response that any repertoires were sampled.

The chain links TRBV5-1 to TRBJ1-1; unclear D gene. The sequence was collected from an adult who received the AZD1222 COVID-19 vaccine. Sequenced here: peripheral blood, sampled 28 days after the second AZD1222 dose. The DNA for the CDR3 is TGCGCCAGCAGCTTGAGAGCCGGGGTGGGGACTGAAGCTTTCTTT. It yields the protein CASSLRAGVGTEAFF.